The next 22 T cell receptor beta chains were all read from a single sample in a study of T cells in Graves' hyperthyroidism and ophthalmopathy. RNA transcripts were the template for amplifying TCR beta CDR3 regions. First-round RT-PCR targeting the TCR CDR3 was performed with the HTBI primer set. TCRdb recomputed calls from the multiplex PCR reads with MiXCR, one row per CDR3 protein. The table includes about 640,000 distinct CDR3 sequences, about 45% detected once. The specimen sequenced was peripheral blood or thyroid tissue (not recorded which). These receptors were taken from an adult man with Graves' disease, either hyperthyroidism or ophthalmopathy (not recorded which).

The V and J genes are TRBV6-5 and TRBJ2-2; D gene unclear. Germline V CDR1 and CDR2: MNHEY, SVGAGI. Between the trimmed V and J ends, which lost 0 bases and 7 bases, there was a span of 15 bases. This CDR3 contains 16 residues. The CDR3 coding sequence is TGTGCCAGCAGTTACTCGAAACTGCCGGTCGGCGGGGAGCTGTTTTTT. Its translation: CASSYSKLPVGGELFF.

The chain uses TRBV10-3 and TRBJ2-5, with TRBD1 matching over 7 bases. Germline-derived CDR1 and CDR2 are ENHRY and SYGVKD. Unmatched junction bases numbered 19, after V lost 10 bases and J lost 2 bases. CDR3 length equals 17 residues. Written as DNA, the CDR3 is TGTGCCAGCAGCCGCCTACCAGAGGACAGGCGACAAGAGACCCAGTACTTC. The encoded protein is CASSRLPEDRRQETQYF.

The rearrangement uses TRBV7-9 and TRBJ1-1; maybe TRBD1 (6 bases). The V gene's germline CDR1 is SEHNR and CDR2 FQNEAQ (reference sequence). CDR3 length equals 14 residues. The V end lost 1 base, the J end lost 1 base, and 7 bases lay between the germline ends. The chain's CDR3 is CASSLEQGNTEAFF. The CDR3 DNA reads TGTGCCAGCAGCTTAGAACAGGGGAACACTGAAGCTTTCTTT.

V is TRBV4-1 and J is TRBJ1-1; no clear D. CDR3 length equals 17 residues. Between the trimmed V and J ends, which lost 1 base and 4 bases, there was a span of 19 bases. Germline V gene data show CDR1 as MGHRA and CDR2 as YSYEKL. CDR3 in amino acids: CASSQGSVGGSGTEAFF. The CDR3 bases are TGCGCCAGCAGCCAAGGCTCAGTAGGAGGAAGCGGCACTGAAGCTTTCTTT.

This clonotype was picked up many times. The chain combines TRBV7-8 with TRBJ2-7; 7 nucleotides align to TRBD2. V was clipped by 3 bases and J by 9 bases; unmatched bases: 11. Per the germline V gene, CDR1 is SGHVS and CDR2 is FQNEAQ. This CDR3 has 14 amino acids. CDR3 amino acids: CASSLGREKYGQYF. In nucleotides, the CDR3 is TGTGCCAGCAGCTTGGGGCGGGAGAAGTATGGGCAGTACTTC.

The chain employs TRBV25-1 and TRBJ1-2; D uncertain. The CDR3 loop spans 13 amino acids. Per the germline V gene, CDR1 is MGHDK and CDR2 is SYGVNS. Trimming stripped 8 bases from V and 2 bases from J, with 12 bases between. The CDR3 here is CASFDDQNYGYTF. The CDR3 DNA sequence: TGTGCCAGCTTCGACGACCAGAACTATGGCTACACCTTC.

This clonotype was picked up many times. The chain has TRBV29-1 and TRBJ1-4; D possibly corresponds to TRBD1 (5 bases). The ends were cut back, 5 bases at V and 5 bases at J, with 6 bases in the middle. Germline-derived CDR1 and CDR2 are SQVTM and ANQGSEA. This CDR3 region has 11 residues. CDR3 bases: TGCAGCGTTCGGGGGAATGAAAAACTGTTTTTT. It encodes CSVRGNEKLFF.

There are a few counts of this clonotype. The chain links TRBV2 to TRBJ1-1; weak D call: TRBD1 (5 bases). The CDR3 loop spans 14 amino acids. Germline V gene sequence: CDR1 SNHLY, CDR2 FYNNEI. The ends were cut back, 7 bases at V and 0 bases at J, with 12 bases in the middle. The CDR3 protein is CASTQGFLNTEAFF. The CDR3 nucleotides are TGTGCCAGCACCCAGGGATTTCTGAACACTGAAGCTTTCTTT.

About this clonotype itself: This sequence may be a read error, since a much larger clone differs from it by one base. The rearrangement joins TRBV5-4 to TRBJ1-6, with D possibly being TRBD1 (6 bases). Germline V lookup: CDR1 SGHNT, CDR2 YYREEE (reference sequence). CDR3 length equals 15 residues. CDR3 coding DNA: TGTGCCAGCGGCTTGGTTGGGGGCGCGAATTCACCCCTCCACTTT. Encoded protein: CASGLVGGANSPLHF.

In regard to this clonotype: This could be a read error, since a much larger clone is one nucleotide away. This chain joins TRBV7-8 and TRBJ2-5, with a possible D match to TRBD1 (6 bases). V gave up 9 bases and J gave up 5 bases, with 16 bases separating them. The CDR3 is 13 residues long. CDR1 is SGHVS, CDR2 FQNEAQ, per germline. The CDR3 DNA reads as TGTGCCAGTAGTACCTACAGGGCGGAGACCCAGTACTTC. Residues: CASSTYRAETQYF.

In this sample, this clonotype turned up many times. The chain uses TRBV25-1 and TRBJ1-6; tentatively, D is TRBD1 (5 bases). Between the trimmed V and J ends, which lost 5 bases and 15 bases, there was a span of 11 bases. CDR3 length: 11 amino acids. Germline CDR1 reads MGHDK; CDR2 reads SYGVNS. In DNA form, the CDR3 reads TGTGCCAGCAGTCTTTCAGGGTTCCTCCACTTT. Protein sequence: CASSLSGFLHF.

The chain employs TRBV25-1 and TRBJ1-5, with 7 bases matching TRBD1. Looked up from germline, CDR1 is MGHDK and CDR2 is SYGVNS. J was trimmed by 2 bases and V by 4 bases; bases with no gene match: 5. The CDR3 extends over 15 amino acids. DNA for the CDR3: TGTGCCAGCAGTGCCACTACAGGGGGCAATCAGCCCCAGCATTTT. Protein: CASSATTGGNQPQHF.

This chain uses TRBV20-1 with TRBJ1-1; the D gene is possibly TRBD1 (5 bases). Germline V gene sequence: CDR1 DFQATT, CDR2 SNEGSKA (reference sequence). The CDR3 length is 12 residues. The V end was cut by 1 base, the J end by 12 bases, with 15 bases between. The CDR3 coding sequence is TGCAGTGCTAGAGGAGGTGCAGGGAGGACTTTCTTT. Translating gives CSARGGAGRTFF.

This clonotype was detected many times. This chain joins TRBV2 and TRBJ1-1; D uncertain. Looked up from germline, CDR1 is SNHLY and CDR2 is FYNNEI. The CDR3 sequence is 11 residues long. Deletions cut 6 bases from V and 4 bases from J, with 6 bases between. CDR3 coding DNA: TGTGCCAGCAGACGGATCACTGAAGCTTTCTTT. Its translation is CASRRITEAFF.

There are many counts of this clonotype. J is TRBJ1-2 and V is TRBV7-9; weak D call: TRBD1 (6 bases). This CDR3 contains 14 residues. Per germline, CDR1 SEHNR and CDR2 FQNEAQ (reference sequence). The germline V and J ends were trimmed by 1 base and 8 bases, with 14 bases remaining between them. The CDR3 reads CASSLVGATRGYTF. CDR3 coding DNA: TGTGCCAGCAGCTTAGTGGGGGCAACGCGAGGCTACACCTTC.

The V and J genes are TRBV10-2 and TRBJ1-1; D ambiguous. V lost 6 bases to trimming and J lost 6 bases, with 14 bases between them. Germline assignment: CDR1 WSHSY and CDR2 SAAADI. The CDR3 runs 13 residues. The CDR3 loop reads CASRTDGRSEAFF. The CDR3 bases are TGCGCCAGCAGGACCGACGGGAGATCTGAAGCTTTCTTT.

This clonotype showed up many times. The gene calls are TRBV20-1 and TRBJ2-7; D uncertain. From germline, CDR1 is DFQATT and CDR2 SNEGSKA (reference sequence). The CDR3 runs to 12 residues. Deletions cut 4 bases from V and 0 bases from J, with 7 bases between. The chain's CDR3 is CSAIRDSYEQYF. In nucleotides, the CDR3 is TGCAGTGCTATTAGGGACTCCTACGAGCAGTACTTC.

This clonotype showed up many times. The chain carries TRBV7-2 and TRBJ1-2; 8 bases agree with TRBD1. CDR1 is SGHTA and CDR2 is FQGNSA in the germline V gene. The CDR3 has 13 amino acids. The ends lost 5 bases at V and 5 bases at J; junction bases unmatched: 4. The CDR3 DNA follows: TGTGCCAGCAGCGCGACAGGGGAGTATGGCTACACCTTC. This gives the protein CASSATGEYGYTF. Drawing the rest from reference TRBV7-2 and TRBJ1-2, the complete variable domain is GAGVSQSPSNKVTEKGKDVELRCDPISGHTALYWYRQSLGQGLEFLIYFQGNSAPDKSGLPSDRFSAERTGGSVSTLTIQRTQQEDSAVYLCASSATGEYGYTFGSGTRLTVV.

The CDR3 bases are TGTGCCAGCAGTTTAGTTCGCCGGGGAAGGTACTATGGCTACACCTTC. It codes for CASSLVRRGRYYGYTF. V usage is TRBV12-3 or TRBV12-4 and J usage is TRBJ1-2; D ambiguous. The CDR3 consists of 16 residues. Trimming removed 1 base at V and 3 bases at J, with 15 bases between.

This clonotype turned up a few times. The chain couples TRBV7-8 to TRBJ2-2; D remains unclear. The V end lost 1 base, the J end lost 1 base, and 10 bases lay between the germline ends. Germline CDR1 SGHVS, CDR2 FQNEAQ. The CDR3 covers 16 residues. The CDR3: CASSLGGNQNTGELFF. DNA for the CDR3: TGTGCCAGCAGCTTAGGTGGGAACCAGAACACCGGGGAGCTGTTTTTT.

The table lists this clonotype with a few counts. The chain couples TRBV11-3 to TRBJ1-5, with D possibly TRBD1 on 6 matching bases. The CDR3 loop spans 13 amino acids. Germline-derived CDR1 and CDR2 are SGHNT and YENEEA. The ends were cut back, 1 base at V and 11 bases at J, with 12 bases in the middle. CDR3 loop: CASSLVSTGTQHF. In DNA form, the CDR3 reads TGTGCCAGCAGCTTAGTGAGTACAGGGACCCAGCATTTT.

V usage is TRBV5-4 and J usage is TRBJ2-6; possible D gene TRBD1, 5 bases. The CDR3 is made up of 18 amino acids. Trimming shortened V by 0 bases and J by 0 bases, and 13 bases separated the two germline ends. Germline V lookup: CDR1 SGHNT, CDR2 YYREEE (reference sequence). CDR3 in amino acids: CASSLGGQAYSGANVLTF. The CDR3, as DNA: TGTGCCAGCAGCTTGGGAGGACAAGCGTACTCTGGGGCCAACGTCCTGACTTTC. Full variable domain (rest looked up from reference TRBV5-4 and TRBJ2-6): ETGVTQSPTHLIKTRGQQVTLRCSSQSGHNTVSWYQQALGQGPQFIFQYYREEENGRGNFPPRFSGLQFPNYSSELNVNALELDDSALYLCASSLGGQAYSGANVLTFGAGSRLTVL.